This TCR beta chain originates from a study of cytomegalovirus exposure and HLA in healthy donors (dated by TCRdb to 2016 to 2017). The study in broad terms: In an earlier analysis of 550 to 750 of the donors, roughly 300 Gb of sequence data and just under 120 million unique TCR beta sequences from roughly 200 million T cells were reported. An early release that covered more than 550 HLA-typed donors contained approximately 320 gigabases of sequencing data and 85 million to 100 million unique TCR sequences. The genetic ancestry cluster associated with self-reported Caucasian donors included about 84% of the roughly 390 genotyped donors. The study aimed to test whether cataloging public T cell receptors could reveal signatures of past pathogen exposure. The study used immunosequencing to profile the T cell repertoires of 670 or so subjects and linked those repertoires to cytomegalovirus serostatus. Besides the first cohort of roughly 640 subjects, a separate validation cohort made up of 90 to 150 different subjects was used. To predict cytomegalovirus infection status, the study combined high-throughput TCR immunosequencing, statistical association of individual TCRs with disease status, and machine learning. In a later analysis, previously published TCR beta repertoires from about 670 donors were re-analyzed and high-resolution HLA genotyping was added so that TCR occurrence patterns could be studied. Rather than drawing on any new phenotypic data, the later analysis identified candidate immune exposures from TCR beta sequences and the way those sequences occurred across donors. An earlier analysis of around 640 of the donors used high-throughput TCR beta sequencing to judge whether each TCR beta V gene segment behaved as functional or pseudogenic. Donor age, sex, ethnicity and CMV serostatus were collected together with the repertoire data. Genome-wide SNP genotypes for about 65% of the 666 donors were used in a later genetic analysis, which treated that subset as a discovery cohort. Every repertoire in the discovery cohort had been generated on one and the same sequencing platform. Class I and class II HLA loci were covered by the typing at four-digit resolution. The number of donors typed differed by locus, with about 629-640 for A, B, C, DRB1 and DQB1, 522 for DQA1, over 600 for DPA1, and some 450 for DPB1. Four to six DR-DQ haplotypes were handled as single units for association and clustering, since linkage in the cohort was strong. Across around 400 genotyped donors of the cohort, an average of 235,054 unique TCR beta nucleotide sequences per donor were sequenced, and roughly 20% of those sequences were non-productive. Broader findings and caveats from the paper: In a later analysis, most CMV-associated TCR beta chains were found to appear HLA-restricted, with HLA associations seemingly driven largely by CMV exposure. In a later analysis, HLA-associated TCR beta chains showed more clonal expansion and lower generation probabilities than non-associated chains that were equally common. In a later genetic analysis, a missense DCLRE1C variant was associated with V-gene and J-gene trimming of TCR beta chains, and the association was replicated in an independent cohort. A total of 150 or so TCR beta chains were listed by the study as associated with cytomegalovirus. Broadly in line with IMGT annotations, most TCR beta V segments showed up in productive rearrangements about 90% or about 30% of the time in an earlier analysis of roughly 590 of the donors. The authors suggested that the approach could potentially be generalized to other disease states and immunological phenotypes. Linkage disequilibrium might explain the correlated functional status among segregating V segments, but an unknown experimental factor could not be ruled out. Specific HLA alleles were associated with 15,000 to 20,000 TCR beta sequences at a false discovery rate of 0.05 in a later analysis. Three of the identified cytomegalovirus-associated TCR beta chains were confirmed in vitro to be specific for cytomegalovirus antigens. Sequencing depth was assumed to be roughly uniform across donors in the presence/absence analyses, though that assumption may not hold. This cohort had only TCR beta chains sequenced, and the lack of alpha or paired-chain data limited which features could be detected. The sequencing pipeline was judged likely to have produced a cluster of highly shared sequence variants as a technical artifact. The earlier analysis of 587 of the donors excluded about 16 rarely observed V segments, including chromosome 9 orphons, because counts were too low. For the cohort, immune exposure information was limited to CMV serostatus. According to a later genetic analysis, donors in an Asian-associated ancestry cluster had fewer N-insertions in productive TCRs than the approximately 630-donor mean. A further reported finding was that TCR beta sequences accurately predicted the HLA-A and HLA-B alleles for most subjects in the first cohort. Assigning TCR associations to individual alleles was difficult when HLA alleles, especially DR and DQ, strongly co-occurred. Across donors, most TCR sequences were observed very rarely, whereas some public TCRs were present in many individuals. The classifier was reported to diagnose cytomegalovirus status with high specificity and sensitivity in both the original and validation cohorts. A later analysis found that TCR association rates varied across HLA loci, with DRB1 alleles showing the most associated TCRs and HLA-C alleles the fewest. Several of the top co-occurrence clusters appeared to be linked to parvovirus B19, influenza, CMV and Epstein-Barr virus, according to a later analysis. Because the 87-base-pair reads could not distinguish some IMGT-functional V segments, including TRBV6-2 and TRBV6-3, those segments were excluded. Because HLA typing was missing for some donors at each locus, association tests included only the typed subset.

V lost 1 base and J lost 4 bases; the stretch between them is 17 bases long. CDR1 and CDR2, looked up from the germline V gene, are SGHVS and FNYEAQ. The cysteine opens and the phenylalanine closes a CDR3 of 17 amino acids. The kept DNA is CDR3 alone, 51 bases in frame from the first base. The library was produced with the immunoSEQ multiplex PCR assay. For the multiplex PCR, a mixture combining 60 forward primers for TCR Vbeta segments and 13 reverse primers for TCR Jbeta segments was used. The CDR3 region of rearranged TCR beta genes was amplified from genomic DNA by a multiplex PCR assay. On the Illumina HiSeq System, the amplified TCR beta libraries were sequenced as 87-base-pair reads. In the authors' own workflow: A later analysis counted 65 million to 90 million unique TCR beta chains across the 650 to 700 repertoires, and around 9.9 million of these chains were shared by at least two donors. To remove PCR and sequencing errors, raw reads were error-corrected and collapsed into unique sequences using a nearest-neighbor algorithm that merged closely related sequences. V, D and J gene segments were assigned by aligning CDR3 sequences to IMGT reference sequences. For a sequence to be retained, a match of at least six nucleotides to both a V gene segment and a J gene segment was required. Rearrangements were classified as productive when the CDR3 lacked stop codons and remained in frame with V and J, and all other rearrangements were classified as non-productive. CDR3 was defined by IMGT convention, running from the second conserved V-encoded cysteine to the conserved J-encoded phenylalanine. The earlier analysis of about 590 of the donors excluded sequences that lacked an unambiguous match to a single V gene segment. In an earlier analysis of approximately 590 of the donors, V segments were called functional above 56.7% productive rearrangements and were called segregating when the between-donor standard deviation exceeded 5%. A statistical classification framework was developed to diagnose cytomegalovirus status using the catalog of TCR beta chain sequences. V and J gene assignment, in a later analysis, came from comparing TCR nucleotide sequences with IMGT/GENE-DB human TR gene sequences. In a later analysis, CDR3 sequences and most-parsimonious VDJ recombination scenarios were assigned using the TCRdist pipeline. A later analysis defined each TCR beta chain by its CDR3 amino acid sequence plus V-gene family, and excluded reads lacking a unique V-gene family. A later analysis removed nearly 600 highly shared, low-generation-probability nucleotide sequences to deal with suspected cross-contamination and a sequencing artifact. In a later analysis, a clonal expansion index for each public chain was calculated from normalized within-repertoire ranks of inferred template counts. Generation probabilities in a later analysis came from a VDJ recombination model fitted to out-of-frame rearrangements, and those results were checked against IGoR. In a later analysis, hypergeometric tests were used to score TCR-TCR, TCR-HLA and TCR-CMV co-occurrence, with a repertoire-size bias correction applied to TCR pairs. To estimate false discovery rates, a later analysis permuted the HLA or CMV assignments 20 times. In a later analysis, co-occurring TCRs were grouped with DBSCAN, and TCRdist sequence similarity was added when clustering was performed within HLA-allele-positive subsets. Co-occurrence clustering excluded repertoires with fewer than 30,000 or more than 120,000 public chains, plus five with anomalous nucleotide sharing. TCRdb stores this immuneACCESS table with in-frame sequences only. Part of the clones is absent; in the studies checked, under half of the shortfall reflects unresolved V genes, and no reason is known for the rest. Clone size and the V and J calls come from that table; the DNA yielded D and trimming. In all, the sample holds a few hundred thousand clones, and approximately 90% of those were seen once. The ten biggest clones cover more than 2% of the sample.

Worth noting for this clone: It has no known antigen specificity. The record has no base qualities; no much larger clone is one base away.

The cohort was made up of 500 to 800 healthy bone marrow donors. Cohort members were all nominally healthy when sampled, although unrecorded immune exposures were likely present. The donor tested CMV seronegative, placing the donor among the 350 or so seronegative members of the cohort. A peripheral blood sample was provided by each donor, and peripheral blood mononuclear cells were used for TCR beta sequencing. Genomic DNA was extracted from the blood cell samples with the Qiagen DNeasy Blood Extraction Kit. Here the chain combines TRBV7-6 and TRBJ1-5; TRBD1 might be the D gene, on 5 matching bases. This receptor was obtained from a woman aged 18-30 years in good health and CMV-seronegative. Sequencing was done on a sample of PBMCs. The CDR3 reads CASSLGVAGLPNQPQHF. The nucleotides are TGTGCCAGCAGCTTAGGTGTCGCAGGGTTGCCTAATCAGCCCCAGCATTTT.